This T cell receptor (beta chain) was captured by sequencing in a study of radiotherapy plus CTLA-4 blockade in lung cancer. Findings and limits, study-wide: Expansion in blood of tumor-derived TCR clones was seen after radiotherapy plus ipilimumab. Early clone dynamics of blood T cells, plus interferon-beta, reportedly predicted response best.

Repertoires were generated with immunoSEQ multiplex PCR, while TCRdb's copy carries only in-frame clones and drops some. The repertoire consists of some 87,000 clones, with approximately 80% occurring once and the leading ten covering 14% to 15%. Patients in the study, people with chemo-refractory metastatic non-small-cell lung cancer, received focal radiation plus ipilimumab CTLA-4 blockade. The CDR3 has 15 residues. Germline lookup yields CDR1 LGHNA and CDR2 YSLEER. The V segment lost 4 bases and the J segment 7 bases; nucleotides outside the gene matches: 8. On this clone itself: Its cognate antigen is unknown.

This sequence joins TRBV4-3 and TRBJ2-5, with 11 positions matching TRBD1. The TCR comes from a human donor with non-small cell lung cancer that progressed on radiotherapy plus ipilimumab. Sequencing was performed on peripheral blood, taken from a patient treated with radiotherapy plus ipilimumab. The CDR3 loop is CASSLVDGTGGTQYF. The CDR3 DNA reads as TGCGCCAGCAGCCTAGTCGACGGGACAGGGGGGACCCAGTACTTC.